The next 31 T cell receptor beta chains were all read from a single sample in a study of cytomegalovirus exposure and HLA in healthy donors. In the PCR, 60 Vbeta and 13 Jbeta primers were used. Libraries were prepared by immunoSEQ multiplex PCR; TCRdb keeps only in-frame clonotypes and omits some of them. Counted here are about 85,000 clones, 65% to 75% occurring once; the ten biggest clones make up 2.1%. The sequencing sample was made of PBMCs. All receptors come from a man aged 25 to 40 in good health and CMV-seronegative.

This chain uses TRBV6-1 with TRBJ1-2; TRBD1 matches at 9 bases. J gave up 7 bases and V 5 bases, and 8 bases lay outside the gene matches. The length of the CDR3 is 14 residues. Per the germline V gene, CDR1 is MNHNS and CDR2 is SASEGT. CDR3 DNA: TGTGCCAGCAGTTGGGACAGGGAACGGGGTGGCTACACCTTC. Residues: CASSWDRERGGYTF.

This chain connects TRBV19 to TRBJ1-1; tentatively, D is TRBD1 (5 bases). V gave up 3 bases and J gave up 5 bases, with 13 bases separating them. This CDR3 region has 14 residues. Germline values: CDR1 LNHDA, CDR2 SQIVND (reference sequence). The CDR3 sequence: CASSIGGAGTEAFF. In DNA form, the CDR3 reads TGTGCCAGTAGTATTGGAGGGGCTGGGACTGAAGCTTTCTTT.

The V and J genes are TRBV14 and TRBJ1-1, with D possibly matching TRBD1 (5 bases). CDR1 SGHDN and CDR2 FVKESK come from the germline V gene. This CDR3 contains 17 residues. V lost 3 bases and J 0 bases, leaving 17 bases between the germline ends. The CDR3 DNA reads TGTGCCAGCAGCCATTTGTCCTCGGGACTGCTGAACACTGAAGCTTTCTTT. Its translation is CASSHLSSGLLNTEAFF.

This rearrangement joins TRBV27 to TRBJ1-1; TRBD1 aligns across 8 bases. V shed 5 bases, J shed 4 bases, and the junction held 6 bases outside the gene matches. The CDR3 runs 14 residues. CDR1 and CDR2 (germline): MNHEY, SMNVEV (reference sequence). The CDR3 protein is CASSGPGGSTEAFF. The DNA of the CDR3 is TGTGCCAGCAGTGGACCAGGGGGCTCCACTGAAGCTTTCTTT.

The rearrangement joins TRBV2 to TRBJ1-1; D ambiguous. The CDR3 runs to 13 residues. The V end was cut by 8 bases, the J end by 1 base, with 11 bases between. The germline CDR1 and CDR2 sequences are SNHLY and FYNNEI. CDR3 nucleotide sequence: TGTGCCAGCCGCACTGAAGAGAACACTGAAGCTTTCTTT. Amino acids: CASRTEENTEAFF.

This chain links TRBV7-8 with TRBJ1-4, with no clear D. This CDR3 region has 18 residues. Trimming cost V 2 bases and J 0 bases, with 16 bases left between them. Germline V CDR1 and CDR2: SGHVS, FQNEAQ. The CDR3 spells CASSLSPPPGPTNEKLFF. Written as DNA, the CDR3 is TGTGCCAGCAGCTTAAGCCCCCCCCCAGGTCCAACTAATGAAAAACTGTTTTTT.

The chain has TRBV19 and TRBJ1-2; D is possibly TRBD1 (6 bases). Germline assignment: CDR1 LNHDA and CDR2 SQIVND (reference sequence). Trimming removed 8 bases at V and 2 bases at J, with 12 bases between. This CDR3 comprises 13 residues. The chain's CDR3 is CASYRDINYGYTF. The CDR3 region has the DNA TGTGCCAGTTACAGGGACATCAACTATGGCTACACCTTC.

The chain recombines TRBV27 with TRBJ2-3; TRBD2 matches at 7 bases. Germline V CDR1 and CDR2: MNHEY, SMNVEV (reference sequence). The CDR3 has 15 amino acids. V was clipped by 7 bases and J by 4 bases; unmatched bases: 11. This chain's CDR3 is CASTRGVAVADTQYF. In DNA form, the CDR3 reads TGTGCCAGCACCCGGGGGGTAGCGGTGGCAGATACGCAGTATTTT.

The rearrangement links TRBV27 to TRBJ2-7; 12 bases are shared with TRBD2. Germline V lookup: CDR1 MNHEY, CDR2 SMNVEV (reference sequence). The CDR3 loop spans 16 amino acids. V was pared by 2 bases and J by 2 bases, with 4 bases of the junction left unmatched. The DNA of the CDR3 is TGTGCCAGCAGTTTAAGACTAGCGGGAGATGCCTACGAGCAGTACTTC. Translating gives CASSLRLAGDAYEQYF.

The V call is TRBV2, the J call TRBJ1-2, with 9 bases aligning to TRBD1. Germline V lookup: CDR1 SNHLY, CDR2 FYNNEI. V was clipped by 7 bases and J by 1 base; unmatched bases: 10. This CDR3 contains 16 residues. The DNA for the CDR3 is TGTGCCAGCACTCCCGGGACAGGGTCTGATAACTATGGCTACACCTTC. Translated: CASTPGTGSDNYGYTF.

The rearrangement joins TRBV29-1 to TRBJ1-1; D is unresolved. Germline V gene data show CDR1 as SQVTM and CDR2 as ANQGSEA. The length of the CDR3 is 14 residues. Trimming stripped 6 bases from V and 0 bases from J, with 14 bases between. CDR3 loop: CSVAIFGVNTEAFF. The CDR3 DNA reads as TGCAGCGTCGCAATCTTCGGGGTGAACACTGAAGCTTTCTTT.

The J gene is TRBJ1-2, the V gene TRBV27; 8 nucleotides align to TRBD1. The CDR3 is 14 amino acids. Germline V gene lookup returns CDR1 MNHEY and CDR2 SMNVEV (reference sequence). With 5 bases clipped from V and 4 bases from J, the junction kept 6 bases outside the gene matches. CDR3 in DNA: TGTGCCAGCAGTCCTGGACAGGGCGTCTATGGCTACACCTTC. Translation gives CASSPGQGVYGYTF.

This clone was counted only a few times. The chain combines TRBV4-1 with TRBJ1-1, with unresolved D. The V end lost 0 bases, the J end lost 5 bases, and 10 bases lay between the germline ends. This CDR3 has 14 amino acids. The germline gives CDR1 MGHRA, CDR2 YSYEKL. This chain's CDR3 is CASSQEAGRTEAFF. CDR3 nucleotides: TGCGCCAGCAGCCAAGAGGCGGGGAGGACTGAAGCTTTCTTT.

The gene calls are TRBV10-3 and TRBJ1-1, with TRBD1 identical over 8 bases. The CDR3 runs to 14 residues. Germline V CDR1 and CDR2: ENHRY, SYGVKD. Trimming removed 6 bases from V and 1 base from J; junction bases left unmatched: 4. In DNA form, the CDR3 reads TGTGCCATCAGGTCGACAGGGGAGAACACTGAAGCTTTCTTT. Translating it yields CAIRSTGENTEAFF.

This clone was seen just once. The chain employs TRBV28 and TRBJ1-5, with D possibly being TRBD1 (5 bases). Deletions cut 6 bases from V and 1 base from J, with 10 bases between. CDR3 length equals 14 residues. CDR1 MDHEN and CDR2 SYDVKM come from the germline V gene. This chain's CDR3 is CASRRGTSNQPQHF. The CDR3 DNA reads TGTGCCAGCAGGCGCGGGACCAGCAATCAGCCCCAGCATTTT.

There are a few counts of this clone. The chain joins TRBV5-1 to TRBJ1-1, with 7 positions matching TRBD1. Germline assignment: CDR1 SGHRS and CDR2 YFSETQ. This CDR3 has 13 amino acids. J gave up 4 bases and V 8 bases, and 8 bases lay outside the gene matches. The CDR3 loop reads CASYGQAGTEAFF. The CDR3 region has the DNA TGCGCCAGTTATGGACAGGCGGGCACTGAAGCTTTCTTT.

This clone was seen more than once but under ten times. One end of the junction fails to match germline, which may point to a read error. V is TRBV9 and J is TRBJ2-5, with D tentatively TRBD1 (5 bases). The germline gives CDR1 SGDLS, CDR2 YYNGEE. CDR3 length: 14 residues. CDR3 coding DNA: TGTGCCAGCAGCGTAGATCGACAGCAAGGGACCCAGTACTTC. Its protein is CASSVDRQQGTQYF.

The V and J genes are TRBV2 and TRBJ1-5, with TRBD1 matching over 8 bases. After removal of 7 bases from V and 2 bases from J, the junction contained 4 bases not matched to a gene. The CDR3 has 14 residues. Germline lookup yields CDR1 SNHLY and CDR2 FYNNEI. CDR3 DNA: TGTGCCAGCACCGAGGACAGGGGCAATCAGCCCCAGCATTTT. Protein: CASTEDRGNQPQHF.

V usage is TRBV4-1 and J usage is TRBJ2-7, with 9 bases matching TRBD1. The J segment lost 4 bases and the V segment lost 3 bases, leaving 10 bases of the junction unmatched. CDR1 and CDR2 from the germline V gene are MGHRA and YSYEKL. CDR3 size: 16 residues. CDR3 residues: CASSHGQGRPGYEQYF. The CDR3 DNA follows: TGCGCCAGCAGCCACGGACAGGGGAGGCCGGGTTACGAGCAGTACTTC.

This sequence joins TRBV6-6 and TRBJ1-2, with 9 bases fitting TRBD1. Trimming at V came to 5 bases and at J to 3 bases, leaving 1 base not matched to a gene. CDR1 and CDR2 (germline): MNHNY, SVGAGI (reference sequence). This CDR3 spans 13 amino acids. CDR3 bases: TGTGCCAGCAGTCGGGACAGGGACTATGGCTACACCTTC. Its translation is CASSRDRDYGYTF.

The gene calls are TRBV15 and TRBJ1-1; D might be TRBD1 (5 bases). The germline V gene has CDR1 LNHNV and CDR2 YYDKDF (reference sequence). V lost 0 bases to trimming and J lost 7 bases, with 12 bases between them. The CDR3 spans 14 residues. The DNA for the CDR3 is TGTGCCACCAGCAGAGATAGGCAGGGTAGTGAAGCTTTCTTT. Encoded protein: CATSRDRQGSEAFF.

This clone has more than one count but fewer than ten. V gene TRBV5-1 combines with J gene TRBJ1-6; D remains ambiguous. This CDR3 contains 14 residues. The germline V gene has CDR1 SGHRS and CDR2 YFSETQ. The V and J ends lost 2 bases and 4 bases respectively, with 7 bases between them. CDR3 DNA: TGCGCCAGCAGCTTAGAGGGTTATAATTCACCCCTCCACTTT. This translates into CASSLEGYNSPLHF.

The genes are TRBV19 and TRBJ2-2, with TRBD2 matching 7 bases. J gave up 2 bases and V 3 bases, and 15 bases lay outside the gene matches. Germline CDR1 reads LNHDA; CDR2 reads SQIVND (reference sequence). The CDR3 sequence is 19 residues long. This CDR3 is CASSIRGPSWGGNTGELFF. The DNA for the CDR3 is TGTGCCAGTAGTATCCGCGGTCCCTCGTGGGGGGGTAACACCGGGGAGCTGTTTTTT.

This clone was detected only a few times. The genes are TRBV4-3 and TRBJ1-2; TRBD1 agrees at 8 bases. This CDR3 spans 15 amino acids. Germline V gene lookup returns CDR1 LGHNA and CDR2 YSLEER. The trim removed 5 bases at V and 3 bases at J, leaving 8 bases unmatched. Written as DNA, the CDR3 is TGCGCCAGCAGCGCACGACAGGGGCCCTACTATGGCTACACCTTC. It translates to CASSARQGPYYGYTF.

The rearrangement uses TRBV4-1 and TRBJ1-3; 7 bases are a match to TRBD1. This CDR3 has 15 amino acids. Per the germline V gene, CDR1 is MGHRA and CDR2 is YSYEKL. Trimming removed 4 bases from V and 4 bases from J; junction bases left unmatched: 7. The DNA of the CDR3 is TGCGCCAGCAGCCTGACAGGGCGATTCGGAAACACCATATATTTT. Residues: CASSLTGRFGNTIYF.

V and J are TRBV30 and TRBJ2-7; D may be TRBD1 (5 bases). Trimming removed 2 bases at V and 0 bases at J, with 11 bases between. The germline V gene encodes CDR1 GTSNPN and CDR2 SVGIG (reference sequence). This CDR3 spans 14 amino acids. CDR3 in DNA: TGTGCCTGGAGTACTATCGACAGCTCCTACGAGCAGTACTTC. This codes for CAWSTIDSSYEQYF.

The rearrangement links TRBV30 to TRBJ1-2, with D perhaps matching TRBD1 (6 bases). From germline, CDR1 is GTSNPN and CDR2 SVGIG (reference sequence). The CDR3 contains 15 residues. V lost 3 bases and J lost 4, with 18 bases in between. For the CDR3, the DNA is TGTGCCTGGAGGTATCCTGGGTTGGGGGCCTATGGCTACACCTTC. Its protein product is CAWRYPGLGAYGYTF.

This clone was counted a single time. The J gene is TRBJ1-5, the V gene TRBV7-2; 12 bases agree with TRBD1. Trimming took 5 bases from V and 5 from J; bases not matched to a gene: 10. Germline CDR1 SGHTA, CDR2 FQGNSA. The CDR3 totals 17 residues. The CDR3 DNA reads TGTGCCAGCAGCAGAACCGGGACAGGGGGCGCCGATCAGCCCCAGCATTTT. Its translation: CASSRTGTGGADQPQHF. The variable domain in full, with the rest retrieved from reference TRBV7-2 and TRBJ1-5, is GAGVSQSPSNKVTEKGKDVELRCDPISGHTALYWYRQSLGQGLEFLIYFQGNSAPDKSGLPSDRFSAERTGGSVSTLTIQRTQQEDSAVYLCASSRTGTGGADQPQHFGDGTRLSIL.

The V gene is TRBV5-1, the J gene TRBJ2-1; no clear D gene. Trimming cost V 1 base and J 10 bases, with 12 bases left between them. Germline V gene sequence: CDR1 SGHRS, CDR2 YFSETQ. The CDR3 extends over 13 amino acids. The CDR3 nucleotides read TGCGCCAGCAGCTTGTCATCGGTGAGCGAGCAGTTCTTC. Translation: CASSLSSVSEQFF.

The rearrangement links TRBV5-6 to TRBJ1-2; TRBD1 agrees at 9 bases. The CDR3 loop spans 15 amino acids. The ends lost 3 bases at V and 6 bases at J; junction bases unmatched: 9. The germline V gene has CDR1 SGHDT and CDR2 YYEEEE. Here the CDR3 reads CASSSPGQGSDGYTF. CDR3 nucleotides: TGTGCCAGCAGCTCCCCGGGACAGGGTTCCGATGGCTACACCTTC.

The chain recombines TRBV6-5 with TRBJ1-1; 7 bases agree with TRBD1. Per germline, CDR1 MNHEY and CDR2 SVGAGI. This CDR3 comprises 11 residues. Unmatched junction bases numbered 6, after V lost 8 bases and J lost 9 bases. CDR3 bases: TGTGCCAGCCTAAAGGGACAGAAAGCTTTCTTT. Protein product: CASLKGQKAFF.